The 18 T cell receptor beta chains presented below share a single source sample, sequenced in a study of Tregs in tolerant kidney transplant recipients. The method was immunoSEQ multiplex PCR; TCRdb's version includes in-frame clones alone and lacks a portion of them. In the table there are hundreds of thousands of clones, roughly 80% of which are singletons. Sequencing was carried out using CD4+ T cells from blood. All receptors derive from a human donor in good health.

The chain is built from TRBV18 and TRBJ2-3; weak D call: TRBD2 (5 bases). CDR3 length: 14 amino acids. The germline gives CDR1 KGHSH, CDR2 LQKENI. V was trimmed by 4 bases and J by 0 bases, leaving 8 bases between them. CDR3 sequence (DNA): TGTGCCAGCTCACAGGACTCAAGCACAGATACGCAGTATTTT. It encodes CASSQDSSTDTQYF.

The V and J genes are TRBV12-5 and TRBJ2-1, with D possibly matching TRBD2 (6 bases). Germline V lookup: CDR1 LGHNT, CDR2 FRNRAP. CDR3 length equals 17 residues. Trimming stripped 6 bases from V and 6 bases from J, with 24 bases between. CDR3 protein: CASGKPTGGESRNEQFF. In DNA, the CDR3 is TGTGCTAGTGGGAAGCCCACAGGCGGGGAATCGCGCAATGAGCAGTTCTTC.

The chain recombines TRBV5-4 with TRBJ1-2; TRBD1 agrees at 9 bases. J gave up 7 bases and V 2 bases, and 3 bases lay outside the gene matches. Germline CDR1 reads SGHNT; CDR2 reads YYREEE (reference sequence). The length of the CDR3 is 13 residues. CDR3 coding DNA: TGTGCCAGCAGCTTTGAGACAGGGGGTGGCTACACCTTC. This encodes CASSFETGGGYTF.

The rearrangement links TRBV14 to TRBJ2-1; 10 nucleotides match TRBD2. The germline CDR1 and CDR2 sequences are SGHDN and FVKESK. The CDR3 totals 16 residues. Germline trimming cut 5 bases from V and 2 bases from J; bases unmatched to any gene: 6. CDR3 nucleotide sequence: TGTGCCAGCAGCATCCGACTAGCGGGCGCCTACAATGAGCAGTTCTTC. Translating gives CASSIRLAGAYNEQFF.

In its sample, this clone was seen a few times. The V and J genes are TRBV7-8 and TRBJ1-1, with 8 bases lining up with TRBD1. Germline V lookup: CDR1 SGHVS, CDR2 FQNEAQ. The V segment lost 5 bases and the J segment 0 bases; nucleotides outside the gene matches: 8. This CDR3 region has 16 residues. The CDR3 DNA follows: TGTGCCAGCAGCCCGGACAGGGTCCTGATGAACACTGAAGCTTTCTTT. It encodes CASSPDRVLMNTEAFF.

This clone was detected only once. V usage is TRBV7-8 and J usage is TRBJ1-5; D remains unclear. The CDR3 has 14 amino acids. Germline V gene lookup returns CDR1 SGHVS and CDR2 FQNEAQ. The V end lost 0 bases, the J end lost 3 bases, and 6 bases lay between the germline ends. The DNA for the CDR3 is TGTGCCAGCAGCTTAGCAGGGTTCAATCAGCCCCAGCATTTT. This codes for CASSLAGFNQPQHF.

The rearrangement links TRBV15 to TRBJ2-3; D unresolved. CDR1 LNHNV and CDR2 YYDKDF come from the germline V gene (reference sequence). The V and J ends lost 9 bases and 0 bases respectively, with 13 bases between them. The CDR3 is 14 amino acids. The CDR3 loop reads CATKNLPSTDTQYF. As DNA, the CDR3 is TGTGCCACGAAAAACCTGCCTAGCACAGATACGCAGTATTTT.

This chain connects TRBV30 to TRBJ2-7; D possibly matches TRBD1 or TRBD2 (5 bases each). This CDR3 has 12 residues. Germline V gene sequence: CDR1 GTSNPN, CDR2 SVGIG (reference sequence). The V end was cut by 4 bases, the J end by 5 bases, with 12 bases between. The CDR3 region has the DNA TGTGCCTGGACGAGGGGCAAGAACGAGCAGTACTTC. It encodes CAWTRGKNEQYF.

With respect to this clone: Other DNA variants within this sample encode the same CDR3. The CDR3 region has the DNA TGTGCCAGCAGCTCTAAGACGGGCGGCGGGGGTGAAAAACTGTTTTTT. Amino acid sequence: CASSSKTGGGGEKLFF. The V and J genes are TRBV11-1 and TRBJ1-4; D is possibly TRBD1 (5 bases). V lost 4 bases and J 7 bases, leaving 19 bases between the germline ends. Germline V gene data show CDR1 as SGHAT and CDR2 as FQDESV (reference sequence). CDR3 size: 16 residues.

The chain joins TRBV6-5 to TRBJ1-6; 11 nucleotides line up with TRBD1. The trim removed 0 bases at V and 10 bases at J, leaving 5 bases unmatched. This CDR3 has 16 residues. CDR1 is MNHEY and CDR2 is SVGAGI in the germline V gene. The CDR3, as DNA: TGTGCCAGCAGTTACTCGAGGACAGGGGGCGGATCACCCCTCCACTTT. It codes for CASSYSRTGGGSPLHF.

This clone appeared once. V and J are TRBV18 and TRBJ2-1, with D hard to call. The CDR3 consists of 13 residues. Trimming removed 3 bases at V and 7 bases at J, with 10 bases between. Germline lookup yields CDR1 KGHSH and CDR2 LQKENI. CDR3 bases: TGTGCCAGCTCACCCCTCGAGTCGAATGAGCAGTTCTTC. Amino acid sequence: CASSPLESNEQFF.

This chain links TRBV5-1 with TRBJ2-5, with unresolved D. There are 14 residues in the CDR3. The V gene lost 2 bases and the J gene lost 3 bases, with 11 bases spanning the gap. The germline gives CDR1 SGHRS, CDR2 YFSETQ. The CDR3 loop reads CASSFSSPKETQYF. The CDR3 DNA sequence: TGCGCCAGCAGCTTTTCAAGCCCCAAAGAGACCCAGTACTTC.

This clone has just one count. The chain uses TRBV18 and TRBJ2-2, with D possibly matching TRBD2 (6 bases). CDR3 length: 16 amino acids. V was trimmed by 2 bases and J by 5 bases, leaving 15 bases between them. Germline values: CDR1 KGHSH, CDR2 LQKENI. CDR3 loop: CASSPGTGGRTGELFF. The DNA of the CDR3 is TGTGCCAGCTCACCAGGGACCGGGGGTAGGACCGGGGAGCTGTTTTTT.

The chain links TRBV7-8 to TRBJ2-7; no definite D call. Trimming took off 1 base at V and 2 bases at J, with 9 bases between the two ends. CDR1 is SGHVS and CDR2 is FQNEAQ in the germline V gene. CDR3 length equals 14 residues. CDR3 in DNA: TGTGCCAGCAGCTTAGAAGTCAGGACCTACGAGCAGTACTTC. The encoded protein is CASSLEVRTYEQYF.

The table lists this clone with a count of one. The J gene is TRBJ1-4, the V gene TRBV4-1, with 10 bases that match TRBD1. Germline-derived CDR1 and CDR2 are MGHRA and YSYEKL. V lost 4 bases, J lost 5 bases, and 7 bases stayed unmatched. The CDR3 loop spans 16 amino acids. This CDR3 reads CASSRRDRGSNEKLFF. The DNA of the CDR3 is TGCGCCAGCAGCCGACGGGACAGGGGAAGCAATGAAAAACTGTTTTTT.

CDR3 in amino acids: CASSLQAGDTGELFF. The CDR3 coding sequence is TGTGCCAGCAGCTTGCAGGCGGGAGACACCGGGGAGCTGTTTTTT. V and J are TRBV5-6 and TRBJ2-2; 7 bases align to TRBD2. Germline CDR1 and CDR2: SGHDT and YYEEEE. The V segment lost 1 base and the J segment 3 bases; nucleotides outside the gene matches: 3. The CDR3 totals 15 residues.

The V and J genes are TRBV29-1 and TRBJ2-2; D gene uncertain. The CDR3 extends over 13 amino acids. V dropped 7 bases and J dropped 2 bases, with 11 bases sitting between them. The germline V gene has CDR1 SQVTM and CDR2 ANQGSEA. CDR3 amino acids: CSAAGQNTGELFF. CDR3 nucleotides: TGCAGCGCCGCAGGCCAAAACACCGGGGAGCTGTTTTTT.

The rearrangement links TRBV18 to TRBJ1-5; 8 positions match TRBD1. V shed 3 bases and J 2 bases; nucleotides not matched to a gene: 0. Germline values: CDR1 KGHSH, CDR2 LQKENI. The CDR3 totals 14 residues. The chain's CDR3 is CASSPTGGNQPQHF. In DNA form, the CDR3 reads TGTGCCAGCTCACCGACAGGGGGCAATCAGCCCCAGCATTTT.